This entry is about one T cell receptor beta chain. The source of the sample is a study of T cell repertoires in cytomegalovirus infection. TCRdb fed the reads into MiXCR, producing one record per CDR3 protein. The data show 200,000 to 300,000 distinct CDR3 sequences, 9.1% seen once. With 5 bases removed from V and 7 bases from J, the gap between germline ends came to 17 bases. Germline V CDR1 and CDR2: SGHTA, FQGNSA. This CDR3 spans 14 amino acids. This rearrangement joins TRBV7-2 to TRBJ2-5; perhaps TRBD2 as D (6 bases). The sequencing input was PBMCs. This TCR came from a human donor in good health (CMV status not recorded). Some clones in this sample may be carry-over from other donors' samples. The CDR3 spells CASSRTGTPGTQYF. The CDR3 nucleotides read TGTGCCAGCAGCCGTACCGGGACTCCGGGGACCCAGTACTTC.